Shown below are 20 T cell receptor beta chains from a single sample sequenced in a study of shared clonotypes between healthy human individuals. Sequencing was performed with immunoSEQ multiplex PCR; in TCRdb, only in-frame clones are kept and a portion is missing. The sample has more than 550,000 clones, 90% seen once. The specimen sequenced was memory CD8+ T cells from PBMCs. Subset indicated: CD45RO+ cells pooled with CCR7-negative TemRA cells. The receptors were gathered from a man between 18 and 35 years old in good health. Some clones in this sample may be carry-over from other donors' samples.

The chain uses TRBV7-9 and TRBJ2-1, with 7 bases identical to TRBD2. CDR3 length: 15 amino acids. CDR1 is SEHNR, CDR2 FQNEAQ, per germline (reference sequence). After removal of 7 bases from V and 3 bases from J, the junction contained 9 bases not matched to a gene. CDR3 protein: CASTLGEGNYNEQFF. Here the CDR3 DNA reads TGTGCCAGCACCCTTGGGGAGGGGAACTACAATGAGCAGTTCTTC.

The CDR3 region has the DNA TGTGCCAGCAGTGCCCTCGTTAGGGGTGGCACAGATACGCAGTATTTT. Amino acids: CASSALVRGGTDTQYF. The J gene is TRBJ2-3, the V gene TRBV27; possible D gene TRBD1, 5 bases. V shed 5 bases and J shed 1 base, with 16 bases lying between them. The CDR3 sequence is 16 residues long. In germline, CDR1 is MNHEY, CDR2 SMNVEV (reference sequence).

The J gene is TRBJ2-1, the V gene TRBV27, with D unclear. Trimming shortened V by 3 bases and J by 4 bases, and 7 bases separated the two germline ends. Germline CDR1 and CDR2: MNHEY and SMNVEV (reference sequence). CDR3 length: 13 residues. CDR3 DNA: TGTGCCAGCAGTTTTCAAGGATACAATGAGCAGTTCTTC. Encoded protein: CASSFQGYNEQFF.

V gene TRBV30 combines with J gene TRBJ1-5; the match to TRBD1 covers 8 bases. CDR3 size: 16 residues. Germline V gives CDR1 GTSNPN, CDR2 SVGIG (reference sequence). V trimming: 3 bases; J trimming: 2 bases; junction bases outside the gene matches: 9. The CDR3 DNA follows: TGTGCCTGGAGGGACAGGGACCTAGGAGGCAATCAGCCCCAGCATTTT. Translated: CAWRDRDLGGNQPQHF.

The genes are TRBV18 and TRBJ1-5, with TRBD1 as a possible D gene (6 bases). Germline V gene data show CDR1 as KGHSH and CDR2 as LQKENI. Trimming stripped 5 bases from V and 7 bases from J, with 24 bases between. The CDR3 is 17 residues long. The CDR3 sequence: CASSEAGTLGRRQPQHF. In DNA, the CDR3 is TGTGCCAGCTCAGAAGCCGGGACACTAGGGAGGAGACAGCCCCAGCATTTT.

The CDR3 loop is CASRDQVHDEQFF. The CDR3, as DNA: TGTGCCAGCAGGGACCAGGTCCACGATGAGCAGTTCTTC. This chain uses TRBV7-9 with TRBJ2-1, with D uncertain. Deletions cut 6 bases from V and 8 bases from J, with 14 bases between. This CDR3 has 13 residues. Germline-derived CDR1 and CDR2 are SEHNR and FQNEAQ (reference sequence).

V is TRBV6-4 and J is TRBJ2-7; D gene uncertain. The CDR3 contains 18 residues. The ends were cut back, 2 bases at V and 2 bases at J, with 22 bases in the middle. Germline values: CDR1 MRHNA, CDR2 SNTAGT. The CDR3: CASSDLWEKDPLTYEQYF. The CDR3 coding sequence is TGTGCCAGCAGTGACCTATGGGAAAAGGACCCACTTACCTACGAGCAGTACTTC.

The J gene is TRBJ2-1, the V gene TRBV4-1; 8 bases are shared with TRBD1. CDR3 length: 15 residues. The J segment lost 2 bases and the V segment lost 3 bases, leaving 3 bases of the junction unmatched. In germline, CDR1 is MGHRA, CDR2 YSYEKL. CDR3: CASSQDRAPYNEQFF. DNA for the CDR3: TGCGCCAGCAGCCAGGACAGGGCCCCCTACAATGAGCAGTTCTTC.

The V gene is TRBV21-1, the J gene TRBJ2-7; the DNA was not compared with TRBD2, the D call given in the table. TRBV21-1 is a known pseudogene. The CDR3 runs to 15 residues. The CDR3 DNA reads TGTGCCAGCAGCAAATTTACTAGCTCCTTCTACGAGCAGTACTTC. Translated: CASSKFTSSFYEQYF.

CDR3 amino acids: CASSPGLPTGELFF. CDR3 nucleotides: TGTGCCAGCAGTCCCGGGCTCCCGACCGGGGAGCTGTTTTTT. The chain employs TRBV27 and TRBJ2-2; no clear D. V shed 5 bases and J shed 5 bases, with 12 bases lying between them. Germline assignment: CDR1 MNHEY and CDR2 SMNVEV (reference sequence). CDR3 length: 14 residues.

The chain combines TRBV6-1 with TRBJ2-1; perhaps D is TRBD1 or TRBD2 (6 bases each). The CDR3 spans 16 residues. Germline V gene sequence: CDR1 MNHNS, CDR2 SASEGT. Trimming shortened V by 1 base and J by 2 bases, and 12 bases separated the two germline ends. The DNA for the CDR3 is TGTGCCAGCAGTGAAGGTAGGGGGGAGGCCTACAATGAGCAGTTCTTC. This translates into CASSEGRGEAYNEQFF.

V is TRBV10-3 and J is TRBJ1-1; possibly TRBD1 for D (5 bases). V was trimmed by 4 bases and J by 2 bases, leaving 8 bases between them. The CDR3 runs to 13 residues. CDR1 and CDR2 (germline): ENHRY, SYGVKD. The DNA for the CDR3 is TGTGCCATCAGTGCGGGGCTCAACACTGAAGCTTTCTTT. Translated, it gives CAISAGLNTEAFF.

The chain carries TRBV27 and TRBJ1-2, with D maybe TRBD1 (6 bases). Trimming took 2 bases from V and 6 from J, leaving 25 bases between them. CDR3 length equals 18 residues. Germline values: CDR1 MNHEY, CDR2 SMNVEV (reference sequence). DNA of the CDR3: TGTGCCAGCAGTTTACTAGGGACAAGGGGCCCCTCGGCGGATGGCTACACCTTC. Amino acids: CASSLLGTRGPSADGYTF.

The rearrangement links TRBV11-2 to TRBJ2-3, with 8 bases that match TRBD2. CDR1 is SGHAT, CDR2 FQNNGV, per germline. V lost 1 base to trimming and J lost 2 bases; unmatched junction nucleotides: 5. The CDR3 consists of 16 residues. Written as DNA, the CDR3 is TGTGCCAGCAGCTTAGGACTAGCGTTACTCACAGATACGCAGTATTTT. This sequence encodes CASSLGLALLTDTQYF. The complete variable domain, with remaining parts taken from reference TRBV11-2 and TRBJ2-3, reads EAGVAQSPRYKIIEKRQSVAFWCNPISGHATLYWYQQILGQGPKLLIQFQNNGVVDDSQLPKDRFSAERLKGVDSTLKIQPAKLEDSAVYLCASSLGLALLTDTQYFGPGTRLTVL.

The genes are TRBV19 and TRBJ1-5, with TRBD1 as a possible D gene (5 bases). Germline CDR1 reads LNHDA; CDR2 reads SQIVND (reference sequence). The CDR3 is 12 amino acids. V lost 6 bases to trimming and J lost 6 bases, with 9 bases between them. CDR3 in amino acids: CASRDGTQPQHF. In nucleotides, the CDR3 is TGTGCCAGTAGGGACGGGACTCAGCCCCAGCATTTT.

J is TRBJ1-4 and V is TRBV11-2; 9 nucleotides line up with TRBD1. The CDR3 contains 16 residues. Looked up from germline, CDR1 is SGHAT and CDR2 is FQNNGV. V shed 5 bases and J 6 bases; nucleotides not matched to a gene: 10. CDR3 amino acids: CASSLLPGQGDEKLFF. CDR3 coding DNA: TGTGCCAGCAGCCTTCTCCCGGGACAGGGTGATGAAAAACTGTTTTTT.

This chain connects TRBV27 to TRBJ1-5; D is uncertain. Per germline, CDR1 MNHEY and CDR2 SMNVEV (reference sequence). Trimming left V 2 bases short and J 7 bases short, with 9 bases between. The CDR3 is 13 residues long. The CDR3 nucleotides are TGTGCCAGCAGTTTAGCCGACGGCCAGCCCCAGCATTTT. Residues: CASSLADGQPQHF.

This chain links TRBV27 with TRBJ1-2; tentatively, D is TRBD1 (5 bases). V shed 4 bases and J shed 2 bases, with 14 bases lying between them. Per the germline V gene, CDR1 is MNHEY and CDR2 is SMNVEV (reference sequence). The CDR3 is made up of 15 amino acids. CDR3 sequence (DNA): TGTGCCAGCAGTTCTAAGATCGGGACCAACTATGGCTACACCTTC. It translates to CASSSKIGTNYGYTF.

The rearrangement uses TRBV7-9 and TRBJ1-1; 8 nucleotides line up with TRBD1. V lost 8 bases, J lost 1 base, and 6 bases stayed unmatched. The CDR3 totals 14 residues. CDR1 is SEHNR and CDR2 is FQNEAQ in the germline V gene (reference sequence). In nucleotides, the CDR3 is TGTGCCAGCCGCCAAGGGACAGGGAACACTGAAGCTTTCTTT. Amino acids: CASRQGTGNTEAFF.

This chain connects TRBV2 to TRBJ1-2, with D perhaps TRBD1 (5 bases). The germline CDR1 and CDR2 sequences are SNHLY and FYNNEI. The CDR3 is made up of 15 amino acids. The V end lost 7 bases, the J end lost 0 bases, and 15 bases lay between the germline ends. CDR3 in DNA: TGTGCCAGCAACTGGGGCAGGGAACCTAACTATGGCTACACCTTC. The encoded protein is CASNWGREPNYGYTF. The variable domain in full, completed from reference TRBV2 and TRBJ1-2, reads EPEVTQTPSHQVTQMGQEVILRCVPISNHLYFYWYRQILGQKVEFLVSFYNNEISEKSEIFDDQFSVERPDGSNFTLKIRSTKLEDSAMYFCASNWGREPNYGYTFGSGTRLTVV.